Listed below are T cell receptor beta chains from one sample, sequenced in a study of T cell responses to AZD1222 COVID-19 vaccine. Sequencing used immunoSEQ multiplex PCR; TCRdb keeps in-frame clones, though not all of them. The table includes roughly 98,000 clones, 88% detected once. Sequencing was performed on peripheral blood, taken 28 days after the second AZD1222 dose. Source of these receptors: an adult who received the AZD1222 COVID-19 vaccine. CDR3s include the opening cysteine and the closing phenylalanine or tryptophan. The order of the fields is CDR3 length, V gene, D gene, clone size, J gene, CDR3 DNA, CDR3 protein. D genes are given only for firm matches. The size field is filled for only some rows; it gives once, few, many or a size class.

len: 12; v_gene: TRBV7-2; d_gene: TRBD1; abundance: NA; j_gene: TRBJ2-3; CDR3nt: TGTGCCAGCAGCCCAACAGGGGTCCTCTCACATTTT; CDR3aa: CASSPTGVLSHF
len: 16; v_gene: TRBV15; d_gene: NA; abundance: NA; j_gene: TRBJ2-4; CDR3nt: TGTGCCACCAGCAGAGTACGTCAGGGGCCTGTAGCGATTCAGTACTTC; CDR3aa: CATSRVRQGPVAIQYF
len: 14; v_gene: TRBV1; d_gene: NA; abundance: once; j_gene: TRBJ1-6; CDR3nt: TGCACCAGCAGCCAAGTGACAGAAAATTCACCCCTCCACTTT; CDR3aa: CTSSQVTENSPLHF
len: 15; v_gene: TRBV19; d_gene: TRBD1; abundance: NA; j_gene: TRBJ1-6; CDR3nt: TGTGCCAGCGACCCAGGGGGGCTGGATAATTCACCCCTCCACTTT; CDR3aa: CASDPGGLDNSPLHF
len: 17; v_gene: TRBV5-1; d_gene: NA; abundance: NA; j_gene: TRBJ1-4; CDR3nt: TGCGCCAGCAGCCCTCGTCGAGAGGGAGGATCTAATGAAAAACTGTTTTTT; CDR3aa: CASSPRREGGSNEKLFF
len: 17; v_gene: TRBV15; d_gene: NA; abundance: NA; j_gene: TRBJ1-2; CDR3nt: TGTGCCACCAGCAGAGATTGGAAAGCCTACCGGGGTATGGGCTACACCTTC; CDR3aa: CATSRDWKAYRGMGYTF
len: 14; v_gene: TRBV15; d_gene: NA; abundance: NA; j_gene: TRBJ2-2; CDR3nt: TGTGCCACCAGCAGAGATAAGGTCACCGGGGAGCTGTTTTTT; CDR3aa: CATSRDKVTGELFF
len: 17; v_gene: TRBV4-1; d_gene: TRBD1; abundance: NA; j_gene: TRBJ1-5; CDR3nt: TGCGCCAGCAGCGGTACCGGGACAGATTTACGCAATCAGCCCCAGCATTTT; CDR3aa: CASSGTGTDLRNQPQHF
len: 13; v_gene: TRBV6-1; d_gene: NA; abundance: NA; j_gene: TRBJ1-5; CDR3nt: TGTGCCAGCAGTGAATGGGGCAATCAGCCCCAGCATTTT; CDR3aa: CASSEWGNQPQHF
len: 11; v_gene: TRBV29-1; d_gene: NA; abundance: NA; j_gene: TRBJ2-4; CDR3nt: TGCAGCGTTGAAGATAGTTCCCTCCCCTACTTC; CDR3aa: CSVEDSSLPYF
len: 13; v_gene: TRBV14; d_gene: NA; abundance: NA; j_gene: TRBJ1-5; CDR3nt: TGTGCCAGCAGCCAACAGAGCAATCAGCCCCAGCATTTT; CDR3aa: CASSQQSNQPQHF
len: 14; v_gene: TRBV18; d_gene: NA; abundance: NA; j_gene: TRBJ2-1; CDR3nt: TGTGCCAGCTCACCTAAGGACCAGAGGAATGAGCAGTTCTTC; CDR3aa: CASSPKDQRNEQFF
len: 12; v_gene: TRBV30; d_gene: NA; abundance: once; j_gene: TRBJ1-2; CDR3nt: TGTGCCTGGAGTGTAGCAGGGGTTGGCTACACCTTC; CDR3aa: CAWSVAGVGYTF
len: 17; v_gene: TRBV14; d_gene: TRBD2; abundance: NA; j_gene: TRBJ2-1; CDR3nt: TGTGCCAGCAGCCAACTTAGCGGGGGGCTACGCTACAATGAGCAGTTCTTC; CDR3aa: CASSQLSGGLRYNEQFF
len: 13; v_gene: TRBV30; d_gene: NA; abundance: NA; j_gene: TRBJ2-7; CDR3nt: TGTGCCTGGAAGGGTACTGGAGCCTACGAGCAGTACTTC; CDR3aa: CAWKGTGAYEQYF
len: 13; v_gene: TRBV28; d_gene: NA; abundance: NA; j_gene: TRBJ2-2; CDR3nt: TGTGCCAGCAGTTCTCCTCAGACCGGGGAGCTGTTTTTT; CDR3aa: CASSSPQTGELFF
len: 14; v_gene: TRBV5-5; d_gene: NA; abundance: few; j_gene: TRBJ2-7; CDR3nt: TGTGCCAGCAGCCGTGGGAACACCGACTACGAGCAGTACTTC; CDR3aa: CASSRGNTDYEQYF
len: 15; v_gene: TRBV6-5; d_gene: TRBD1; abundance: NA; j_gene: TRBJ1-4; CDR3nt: TGTGCCAGCAGTCTACAGGGGGCGGGGAATGAAAAACTGTTTTTT; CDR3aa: CASSLQGAGNEKLFF
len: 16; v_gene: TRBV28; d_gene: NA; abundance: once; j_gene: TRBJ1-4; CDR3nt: TGTGCCAGCAGTTTATCCGTGGGCAGGGTAGATGAAAAACTGTTTTTT; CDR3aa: CASSLSVGRVDEKLFF
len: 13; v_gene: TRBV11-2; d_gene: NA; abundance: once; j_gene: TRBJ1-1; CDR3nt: TGTGCCAGCAGCTTGCGACAGTCCACTGAAGCTTTCTTT; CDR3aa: CASSLRQSTEAFF
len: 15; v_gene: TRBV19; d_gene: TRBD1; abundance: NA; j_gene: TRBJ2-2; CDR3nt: TGTGCCAGTAGTAGAGACAGGGTTCCCGCCGGGGAGCTGTTTTTT; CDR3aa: CASSRDRVPAGELFF
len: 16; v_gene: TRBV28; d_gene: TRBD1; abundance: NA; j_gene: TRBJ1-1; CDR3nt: TGTGCCAGCAGGTCGGACAGGGCAATGTTTCACACTGAAGCTTTCTTT; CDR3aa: CASRSDRAMFHTEAFF
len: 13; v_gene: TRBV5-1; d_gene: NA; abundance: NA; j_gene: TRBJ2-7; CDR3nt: TGCGCCAGCAGCTTTGAGGAGTCCTACGAGCAGTACTTC; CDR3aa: CASSFEESYEQYF